Below, one T cell receptor beta chain is given with its context. It has no known antigen specificity. Qualities for individual bases were not recorded, and no much larger clone is one base off. Library method: the immunoSEQ multiplex PCR assay. A mixture of 60 forward primers for TCR Vbeta segments and 13 reverse primers for TCR Jbeta segments was used in the multiplex PCR. The CDR3 region of rearranged TCR beta genes was amplified from genomic DNA with a multiplex PCR assay. Amplified TCR beta libraries were sequenced as 87-base-pair reads on the Illumina HiSeq System. The published analysis was carried out like this. Across the roughly 700 repertoires, a later analysis counted 80 million or so unique TCR beta chains, roughly 11 million of which were shared by at least two donors. A nearest-neighbor algorithm error-corrected the raw reads and collapsed the reads into unique sequences, merging closely related sequences to remove PCR and sequencing errors. V, D and J gene segments were assigned by aligning CDR3 sequences to IMGT reference sequences. For a sequence to be retained, at least a six-nucleotide match to both a V gene segment and a J gene segment was required. A rearrangement was called productive if the CDR3 had no stop codons and remained in frame with V and J, and every other rearrangement was called non-productive. CDR3 was defined according to IMGT convention as the region running from the second conserved V-encoded cysteine to the conserved J-encoded phenylalanine. The earlier analysis of around 640 of the donors excluded sequences that lacked an unambiguous match to a single V gene segment. An earlier analysis of several hundred of the donors classified V segments as functional when productive rearrangements were above 56.7% and as segregating when the standard deviation between donors was above 5%. A statistical classification framework was built for diagnosing cytomegalovirus status from the catalog of TCR beta chain sequences. V and J gene assignment, in a later analysis, came from comparing TCR nucleotide sequences with IMGT/GENE-DB human TR gene sequences. Using the TCRdist pipeline, a later analysis assigned CDR3 sequences along with most-parsimonious VDJ recombination scenarios. In a later analysis, each TCR beta chain was defined by its CDR3 amino acid sequence together with its V-gene family, and reads without a unique V-gene family were excluded. As a way to deal with suspected cross-contamination and a sequencing artifact, a later analysis dropped hundreds of nucleotide sequences that were highly shared and had low generation probability. For each public chain, a later analysis derived a clonal expansion index from normalized ranks of inferred template counts within each repertoire. In a later analysis, generation probabilities were computed with a VDJ recombination model fitted to out-of-frame rearrangements, and the resulting probabilities were checked against IGoR. A later analysis scored TCR-TCR, TCR-HLA and TCR-CMV co-occurrence with hypergeometric tests, applying a repertoire-size bias correction to TCR pairs. To estimate false discovery rates, a later analysis permuted the HLA or CMV assignments 20 times. In a later analysis, co-occurring TCRs were grouped using DBSCAN, with TCRdist sequence similarity added in when clustering inside HLA-allele-positive subsets. Repertoires with fewer than 30,000 or more than 120,000 public chains, plus five repertoires with anomalous nucleotide sharing, were excluded from co-occurrence clustering. The table was pulled from immuneACCESS by TCRdb, which kept in-frame rearrangements only. Such tables lose some clones; where checked, under half of the loss comes from unresolved V genes, and the rest has no known cause. V, J and clone size are taken as reported in that table, and D and trimming were inferred from the DNA itself. This sample holds about 95,000 clones; about 81% were observed only once. Over 4% of the sample goes to the ten largest clones.

The entry originates in a study of cytomegalovirus exposure and HLA in healthy donors (dated by TCRdb to the late 2010s). In the study overall: In an earlier analysis of some 610 of the donors, 276 Gb of sequence data and 90 million to 120 million unique TCR beta sequences from about 179 million T cells were reported. In addition to the first cohort of roughly 670 subjects, a separate validation cohort of over 90 different subjects was used. Class I and class II HLA loci were covered by the typing at four-digit resolution. A later genetic analysis used genome-wide SNP genotypes for about 65% of the 666 donors, treating that subset as a discovery cohort. The number of donors typed differed by locus, with 629-630 for A, B, C, DRB1 and DQB1, around 500 for DQA1, about 610 for DPA1, and 472 for DPB1. The genetic ancestry cluster associated with self-reported Caucasian donors included roughly four fifths of the approximately 430 genotyped donors. In a later analysis, previously published TCR beta repertoires from some 640 donors were re-analyzed and high-resolution HLA genotyping was added so that TCR occurrence patterns could be studied. Donor age, sex, ethnicity and CMV serostatus were compiled together with the repertoire data. An earlier analysis of nearly 600 of the donors applied high-throughput TCR beta sequencing to assess whether each TCR beta V gene segment acted as functional or pseudogenic. The study profiled the T cell repertoires of hundreds of subjects by immunosequencing and related them to cytomegalovirus serostatus. On average, over 200,000 unique TCR beta nucleotide sequences were sequenced per donor among fewer than 500 genotyped donors of the cohort, with roughly 18% of those sequences being non-productive. An early release that covered about 600 HLA-typed donors contained about 290 gigabases of sequencing data and 85 million to 100 million unique TCR sequences. Rather than drawing on any new phenotypic data, the later analysis identified candidate immune exposures from TCR beta sequences and the way those sequences occurred across donors. All discovery cohort repertoires had been generated on a single sequencing platform. To predict cytomegalovirus infection status, the study brought together high-throughput TCR immunosequencing, statistical association of individual TCRs with disease status, and machine learning. Several DR-DQ haplotypes were treated as single units for association and clustering because of strong linkage in the cohort. The aim of the study was to test whether cataloging public T cell receptors could identify signatures of past pathogen exposure.

The full study reports these points: The study listed 150 to 200 TCR beta chains as associated with cytomegalovirus. Some IMGT-functional V segments, including TRBV6-2 and TRBV6-3, could not be told apart with the 87-base-pair reads, so those segments were excluded. Because some donors lacked HLA typing at each locus, the association tests relied only on the typed subset. When HLA alleles, especially DR and DQ, strongly co-occurred, TCR associations were difficult to assign to individual alleles. A later analysis associated 15,000 or so TCR beta sequences with specific HLA alleles at a false discovery rate of 0.05. The earlier analysis of approximately 560 of the donors excluded roughly 17 rarely observed V segments, including chromosome 9 orphons, because counts were too low. The only immune exposure information available for the cohort was CMV serostatus. According to a later analysis, TCR association rates differed among HLA loci, with DRB1 alleles showing the most associated TCRs and HLA-C alleles showing the fewest. Compared with equally common non-associated chains, HLA-associated TCR beta chains in a later analysis were more clonally expanded and had lower generation probabilities. In a later analysis, most CMV-associated TCR beta chains were found to appear HLA-restricted, with HLA associations seemingly driven largely by CMV exposure. Linkage disequilibrium might explain the correlated functional status among segregating V segments, but an unknown experimental factor could not be excluded. In vitro tests confirmed that a few of the cytomegalovirus-associated TCR beta chains recognize cytomegalovirus antigens. A group of highly shared sequence variants was considered likely to be a technical artifact of the sequencing pipeline. In an earlier analysis of about 600 of the donors, most TCR beta V segments appeared in productive rearrangements about 90% or about 30% of the time, broadly matching IMGT annotations. It was suggested by the authors that the approach could potentially be generalized to other disease states and immunological phenotypes. The classifier was reported to diagnose cytomegalovirus status with high specificity and sensitivity in both the original and validation cohorts. This cohort had only TCR beta chains sequenced, and the lack of alpha or paired-chain data limited which features could be detected. In a later analysis, several top co-occurrence clusters were reported to appear linked to parvovirus B19, influenza, CMV and Epstein-Barr virus. Most TCR sequences were seen in very few donors, while some public TCRs were found in many individuals. According to a later genetic analysis, donors in an Asian-associated ancestry cluster had fewer N-insertions in productive TCRs than the roughly 670-donor mean. Sequencing depth was assumed to be roughly uniform across donors in the presence/absence analyses, though that assumption may not hold. In a later genetic analysis, a missense DCLRE1C variant was associated with V-gene and J-gene trimming of TCR beta chains, and the association was replicated in an independent cohort. A further reported finding was that TCR beta sequences accurately predicted the HLA-A and HLA-B alleles for most subjects in the first cohort.

The cohort was made up of approximately 700 healthy bone marrow donors. At the time of sampling, all cohort members were nominally healthy, though unrecorded immune exposures were likely present. The donor was CMV seropositive and belonged to the group of 250 to 350 seropositive cohort members. Every donor gave a peripheral blood sample, and the peripheral blood mononuclear cells from that sample were used for TCR beta sequencing. The Qiagen DNeasy Blood Extraction Kit was used to extract genomic DNA from the blood cell samples. The V and J ends are trimmed by 0 bases and 5 bases, leaving 15 bases between them. Including the terminal cysteine and phenylalanine, the CDR3 comprises 16 residues. Only CDR3 DNA is held: 48 bases, read in frame from base 1. The germline V gene supplies CDR1 SGDLS and CDR2 YYNGEE.

Sequenced material: PBMCs. The clonotype originates from a woman in her thirties or forties in good health and CMV-seropositive. The chain uses TRBV9 and TRBJ2-1; 6 matching bases give a weak D call of TRBD2. The CDR3 amino acid sequence is: CASSVAGGDVNNEQFF. The nucleotides are TGTGCCAGCAGCGTAGCGGGCGGGGACGTTAACAATGAGCAGTTCTTC.